The 3 T cell receptor beta chains listed next were all sequenced from one sample in a study of PD-1 blockade in classical Hodgkin lymphoma. Brentuximab vedotin exposure varied among the patients, all of whom had relapsed after autologous stem cell transplantation. Assay: immunoSEQ multiplex PCR; the TCRdb copy retains only in-frame clones and omits some. Of about 6,500 clones listed, about 72% are singletons. This material consisted of peripheral blood mononuclear cells (PBMCs), taken at baseline. The source of these receptors is a human donor with classical Hodgkin lymphoma.

The chain links TRBV28 to TRBJ2-1; 7 bases fit TRBD2. Germline V gene lookup returns CDR1 MDHEN and CDR2 SYDVKM. V lost 3 bases to trimming and J lost 4 bases; unmatched junction nucleotides: 12. The CDR3 covers 17 residues. The CDR3 sequence: CASSFVSAGVDYNEQFF. In DNA, the CDR3 is TGTGCCAGCAGTTTTGTTTCTGCGGGAGTGGATTACAATGAGCAGTTCTTC.

V gene TRBV11-2 combines with J gene TRBJ2-1, with 7 bases that match TRBD1. Germline-derived CDR1 and CDR2 are SGHAT and FQNNGV. The CDR3 contains 18 residues. V trimming: 5 bases; J trimming: 0 bases; junction bases outside the gene matches: 13. CDR3 in DNA: TGTGCCAGCAGCAATAACCGAGGACAGGCCTACTCCTACAATGAGCAGTTCTTC. Translation: CASSNNRGQAYSYNEQFF.

The V gene is TRBV4-1, the J gene TRBJ2-1, with 8 bases that match TRBD2. The CDR3 is 21 residues long. Germline assignment: CDR1 MGHRA and CDR2 YSYEKL. V lost 0 bases and J lost 0; bases outside the gene matches: 16. CDR3 coding DNA: TGCGCCAGCAGCCAAGACACGGTTCCACTAGCGGCCTTGAGCTCCTACAATGAGCAGTTCTTC. Translation: CASSQDTVPLAALSSYNEQFF.